This T cell receptor beta chain was documented in a study of T cells in Graves' hyperthyroidism and ophthalmopathy. CDR3 length: 15 amino acids. V gave up 2 bases and J gave up 4 bases; unmatched junction bases: 3. Germline CDR1 is MNHGY and CDR2 is SVAAGI. For this clonotype: Its specificity is unknown.

Template material for amplifying TCR beta CDR3 regions consisted of RNA transcripts. A set of HTBI primers served as the primers for a first-round RT-PCR of the TCR CDR3. TCRdb called the multiplex PCR reads again in MiXCR, with one record for every CDR3 protein. The data contain 250,000 to 300,000 distinct CDR3 sequences, approximately 18% of them singletons. Study outcomes and limitations: Also found in blood were most expanded thyroid clonotypes above 0.001.

Sequenced sample: blood. This rearrangement joins TRBV6-9 to TRBJ2-5; 11 bases line up with TRBD2. This clonotype originated in a middle-aged man with Graves' ophthalmopathy. The DNA for the CDR3 is TGTGCCAGCAGTTATCGTCTAGCGGGGGGAGAGACCCAGTACTTC. It specifies CASSYRLAGGETQYF.